These T cell receptor beta chains were read from a single sample in a study of PD-L1 blockade in urothelial cancer. Assay: immunoSEQ multiplex PCR; the TCRdb copy retains only in-frame clones and omits some. The sample consists of 70,000 to 90,000 clones, 82% of them appearing once. The sequenced sample was PBMCs, obtained around atezolizumab (anti-PD-L1) treatment. Receptors were obtained from a man in his 70s with urothelial cancer. CDR3s include the opening cysteine and the closing phenylalanine or tryptophan. Each record gives: D gene, V gene, CDR3 length, J gene, clone size, CDR3 protein, CDR3 DNA. The D gene is left open where the match is weak. For some rows the clone size is stated as once, few or many, or as a class when expanded; others skip it.

D gene: TRBD1
V gene: TRBV5-4
CDR3 length: 17
J gene: TRBJ2-1
clone size: .
CDR3 protein: CASSRPLGTGPNNEQFF
CDR3 DNA: TGTGCCAGCAGTCGACCGCTTGGGACAGGGCCTAACAATGAGCAGTTCTTC

D gene: TRBD1
V gene: TRBV5-1
CDR3 length: 15
J gene: TRBJ2-3
clone size: once
CDR3 protein: CASSNGQGATDTQYF
CDR3 DNA: TGCGCCAGCAGCAACGGACAGGGGGCAACAGATACGCAGTATTTT

D gene: TRBD2
V gene: TRBV15
CDR3 length: 16
J gene: TRBJ2-7
clone size: .
CDR3 protein: CATSRGPTSGGYEQYF
CDR3 DNA: TGTGCCACCAGCAGAGGCCCGACTAGCGGGGGTTACGAGCAGTACTTC

D gene: .
V gene: TRBV9
CDR3 length: 12
J gene: TRBJ1-1
clone size: few
CDR3 protein: CASAPPNTEAFF
CDR3 DNA: TGTGCCAGCGCGCCTCCTAACACTGAAGCTTTCTTT

D gene: TRBD1
V gene: TRBV7-6
CDR3 length: 15
J gene: TRBJ1-2
clone size: .
CDR3 protein: CASSLGGQGAGGYTF
CDR3 DNA: TGTGCCAGCAGCTTAGGAGGCCAGGGGGCGGGCGGCTACACCTTC

D gene: .
V gene: TRBV5-6
CDR3 length: 18
J gene: TRBJ2-6
clone size: once
CDR3 protein: CASSLSGKSNPGANVLTF
CDR3 DNA: TGTGCCAGCAGCTTGTCGGGAAAAAGTAACCCTGGGGCCAACGTCCTGACTTTC

D gene: .
V gene: TRBV27
CDR3 length: 17
J gene: TRBJ1-2
clone size: .
CDR3 protein: CASSLTYATTGNYGYTF
CDR3 DNA: TGTGCCAGCAGTTTAACCTACGCTACGACAGGAAACTATGGCTACACCTTC

D gene: TRBD1
V gene: TRBV25-1
CDR3 length: 13
J gene: TRBJ1-1
clone size: .
CDR3 protein: CASSGQGNTEAFF
CDR3 DNA: TGTGCCAGCAGTGGACAGGGGAACACTGAAGCTTTCTTT

D gene: .
V gene: TRBV18
CDR3 length: 12
J gene: TRBJ2-7
clone size: .
CDR3 protein: CASSPVVYEQYF
CDR3 DNA: TGTGCCAGCTCACCGGTAGTTTACGAGCAGTACTTC

D gene: TRBD1
V gene: TRBV15
CDR3 length: 17
J gene: TRBJ2-1
clone size: .
CDR3 protein: CATSTRTGGILYNEQFF
CDR3 DNA: TGTGCCACCAGCACAAGGACAGGGGGTATTTTATACAATGAGCAGTTCTTC

D gene: .
V gene: TRBV6-1
CDR3 length: 13
J gene: TRBJ2-7
clone size: .
CDR3 protein: CASSTGFRNEQYF
CDR3 DNA: TGTGCCAGCAGTACAGGGTTCAGGAACGAGCAGTACTTC

D gene: .
V gene: TRBV29-1
CDR3 length: 13
J gene: TRBJ1-1
clone size: .
CDR3 protein: CSAQHTRGTEAFF
CDR3 DNA: TGCAGCGCCCAACATACACGGGGCACTGAAGCTTTCTTT

D gene: TRBD1
V gene: TRBV5-4
CDR3 length: 14
J gene: TRBJ2-5
clone size: once
CDR3 protein: CASSPGQGKETQYF
CDR3 DNA: TGTGCCAGCAGCCCTGGACAGGGGAAGGAGACCCAGTACTTC

D gene: TRBD1
V gene: TRBV5-4
CDR3 length: 15
J gene: TRBJ1-2
clone size: .
CDR3 protein: CASSLGQGANYGYTF
CDR3 DNA: TGTGCCAGCAGCTTGGGACAGGGGGCTAACTATGGCTACACCTTC

D gene: TRBD1
V gene: TRBV27
CDR3 length: 15
J gene: TRBJ2-1
clone size: .
CDR3 protein: CASSLSTGAYNEQFF
CDR3 DNA: TGTGCCAGCAGTTTATCGACAGGGGCCTACAATGAGCAGTTCTTC

D gene: .
V gene: TRBV7-2
CDR3 length: 13
J gene: TRBJ2-7
clone size: few
CDR3 protein: CASSFTSVGEQYF
CDR3 DNA: TGTGCCAGCAGCTTCACCAGCGTAGGCGAGCAGTACTTC

D gene: TRBD1
V gene: TRBV13
CDR3 length: 14
J gene: TRBJ2-5
clone size: .
CDR3 protein: CASSLRQGAETQYF
CDR3 DNA: TGTGCCAGCAGCTTACGACAGGGGGCCGAGACCCAGTACTTC

D gene: TRBD1
V gene: TRBV5-4
CDR3 length: 15
J gene: TRBJ1-4
clone size: .
CDR3 protein: CASSLTGQSYEKLFF
CDR3 DNA: TGTGCCAGCAGCTTGACGGGACAGTCATATGAAAAACTGTTTTTT

D gene: TRBD2
V gene: TRBV5-4
CDR3 length: 16
J gene: TRBJ2-1
clone size: .
CDR3 protein: CASSLELAGGSNEQFF
CDR3 DNA: TGTGCCAGCAGCCTCGAACTAGCGGGCGGGTCGAATGAGCAGTTCTTC

D gene: TRBD1
V gene: TRBV6-1
CDR3 length: 13
J gene: TRBJ2-5
clone size: .
CDR3 protein: CASGTAIQETQYF
CDR3 DNA: TGTGCCTCCGGGACAGCCATCCAAGAGACCCAGTACTTC

D gene: .
V gene: TRBV5-1
CDR3 length: 15
J gene: TRBJ2-2
clone size: .
CDR3 protein: CASSLERPGTGELFF
CDR3 DNA: TGCGCCAGCAGCTTGGAACGCCCGGGCACCGGGGAGCTGTTTTTT

D gene: .
V gene: TRBV10-1
CDR3 length: 16
J gene: TRBJ2-3
clone size: .
CDR3 protein: CASSGKQGPSTDTQYF
CDR3 DNA: TGCGCCAGCAGTGGGAAACAGGGTCCCTCCACAGATACGCAGTATTTT

D gene: .
V gene: TRBV19
CDR3 length: 12
J gene: TRBJ2-3
clone size: .
CDR3 protein: CASSPTADTQYF
CDR3 DNA: TGTGCCAGTAGTCCCACAGCCGATACGCAGTATTTT

D gene: TRBD1
V gene: TRBV7-2
CDR3 length: 15
J gene: TRBJ1-4
clone size: .
CDR3 protein: CASSDLQGVNEKLFF
CDR3 DNA: TGTGCCAGCAGCGATCTACAGGGGGTTAATGAAAAACTGTTTTTT

D gene: .
V gene: TRBV21-1
CDR3 length: 16
J gene: TRBJ1-5
clone size: .
CDR3 protein: CASSHRTARGNHPQHF
CDR3 DNA: TGTGCCAGCAGCCATAGGACAGCTCGGGGTAATCATCCCCAGCATTTT

D gene: TRBD2
V gene: TRBV7-2
CDR3 length: 14
J gene: TRBJ2-5
clone size: .
CDR3 protein: CASSLMGGGETQYF
CDR3 DNA: TGTGCCAGCAGCTTAATGGGGGGGGGAGAGACCCAGTACTTC

D gene: TRBD1
V gene: TRBV27
CDR3 length: 14
J gene: TRBJ1-2
clone size: few
CDR3 protein: CASTPSTGSYGYTF
CDR3 DNA: TGTGCCAGCACCCCTTCGACAGGGTCCTATGGCTACACCTTC

D gene: TRBD1
V gene: TRBV6-5
CDR3 length: 14
J gene: TRBJ1-4
clone size: .
CDR3 protein: CATGQGATNEKLFF
CDR3 DNA: TGTGCCACCGGACAGGGCGCAACTAATGAAAAACTGTTTTTT

D gene: TRBD1
V gene: TRBV19
CDR3 length: 12
J gene: TRBJ1-1
clone size: few
CDR3 protein: CASSVQGTEAFF
CDR3 DNA: TGTGCCAGTAGTGTACAGGGGACTGAAGCTTTCTTT

D gene: TRBD1
V gene: TRBV5-1
CDR3 length: 16
J gene: TRBJ1-2
clone size: .
CDR3 protein: CASSFGPETGEVGYTF
CDR3 DNA: TGCGCCAGCAGCTTCGGACCTGAAACAGGGGAGGTTGGCTACACCTTC

D gene: .
V gene: TRBV4-1
CDR3 length: 13
J gene: TRBJ2-3
clone size: .
CDR3 protein: CASSQQFTDTQYF
CDR3 DNA: TGCGCCAGCAGCCAACAGTTTACGGATACGCAGTATTTT

D gene: .
V gene: TRBV4-2
CDR3 length: 15
J gene: TRBJ1-2
clone size: .
CDR3 protein: CASSQESKTNYGYTF
CDR3 DNA: TGTGCCAGCAGCCAAGAGAGCAAAACTAACTATGGCTACACCTTC

D gene: TRBD1
V gene: TRBV7-3
CDR3 length: 16
J gene: TRBJ2-3
clone size: .
CDR3 protein: CASSHPQGRSSDTQYF
CDR3 DNA: TGTGCCAGCAGCCACCCACAGGGGAGAAGTTCAGATACGCAGTATTTT

D gene: TRBD1
V gene: TRBV2
CDR3 length: 16
J gene: TRBJ2-6
clone size: .
CDR3 protein: CASSGQGVLGANVLTF
CDR3 DNA: TGTGCCAGCTCGGGACAGGGGGTACTTGGGGCCAACGTCCTGACTTTC

D gene: TRBD1
V gene: TRBV6-6
CDR3 length: 14
J gene: TRBJ1-5
clone size: .
CDR3 protein: CASGTGRGSQPQHF
CDR3 DNA: TGTGCCAGCGGGACAGGGAGGGGGTCTCAGCCCCAGCATTTT

D gene: .
V gene: TRBV7-9
CDR3 length: 14
J gene: TRBJ1-4
clone size: .
CDR3 protein: CASSKGETNEKLFF
CDR3 DNA: TGTGCCAGCAGCAAGGGGGAGACTAATGAAAAACTGTTTTTT

D gene: TRBD2
V gene: TRBV18
CDR3 length: 17
J gene: TRBJ2-1
clone size: .
CDR3 protein: CASSPPRTSGGFNEQFF
CDR3 DNA: TGTGCCAGCTCACCACCCCGGACTAGCGGGGGGTTCAATGAGCAGTTCTTC

D gene: TRBD2
V gene: TRBV19
CDR3 length: 17
J gene: TRBJ2-1
clone size: once
CDR3 protein: CASSMLQGTSGRNEQFF
CDR3 DNA: TGTGCCAGTAGTATGCTACAAGGGACTAGCGGGAGAAATGAGCAGTTCTTC

D gene: .
V gene: TRBV10-1
CDR3 length: 13
J gene: TRBJ2-7
clone size: .
CDR3 protein: CASNFAPGYEQYF
CDR3 DNA: TGCGCCAGCAATTTCGCCCCGGGCTACGAGCAGTACTTC

D gene: .
V gene: TRBV6-1
CDR3 length: 13
J gene: TRBJ2-5
clone size: .
CDR3 protein: CASRDPAGETQYF
CDR3 DNA: TGTGCCAGCAGGGACCCAGCAGGGGAGACCCAGTACTTC

D gene: .
V gene: TRBV6-5
CDR3 length: 13
J gene: TRBJ1-1
clone size: .
CDR3 protein: CAHRSGADTEAFF
CDR3 DNA: TGTGCCCACCGGTCAGGGGCCGACACTGAAGCTTTCTTT

D gene: TRBD2
V gene: TRBV7-8
CDR3 length: 15
J gene: TRBJ2-1
clone size: once
CDR3 protein: CASSFGRAEGNEQFF
CDR3 DNA: TGTGCCAGCAGCTTCGGGAGGGCCGAGGGCAATGAGCAGTTCTTC

D gene: TRBD1
V gene: TRBV5-1
CDR3 length: 15
J gene: TRBJ1-2
clone size: .
CDR3 protein: CASRSGDRGGGGYTF
CDR3 DNA: TGCGCCAGCAGATCTGGGGACAGGGGAGGAGGCGGCTACACCTTC

D gene: TRBD1
V gene: TRBV2
CDR3 length: 13
J gene: TRBJ2-7
clone size: .
CDR3 protein: CASSVVQGYEQYF
CDR3 DNA: TGTGCCAGCAGTGTAGTACAGGGGTACGAGCAGTACTTC

D gene: .
V gene: TRBV11-1
CDR3 length: 13
J gene: TRBJ2-1
clone size: .
CDR3 protein: CASSLHMEAEQFF
CDR3 DNA: TGTGCCAGCAGCTTACACATGGAGGCTGAGCAGTTCTTC

D gene: TRBD1
V gene: TRBV7-9
CDR3 length: 15
J gene: TRBJ1-1
clone size: .
CDR3 protein: CASSLRDRGGTEAFF
CDR3 DNA: TGTGCCAGCAGCTTAAGGGACAGGGGAGGAACTGAAGCTTTCTTT

D gene: .
V gene: TRBV4-2
CDR3 length: 15
J gene: TRBJ2-2
clone size: .
CDR3 protein: CASSPEVVSTGELLF
CDR3 DNA: TGTGCCAGCAGCCCGGAGGTAGTGTCGACCGGGGAGCTGCTTTTT

D gene: TRBD1
V gene: TRBV6-5
CDR3 length: 13
J gene: TRBJ2-5
clone size: .
CDR3 protein: CASRPGGSETQYF
CDR3 DNA: TGTGCCAGCAGACCAGGGGGTTCAGAGACCCAGTACTTC

D gene: .
V gene: TRBV10-3
CDR3 length: 14
J gene: TRBJ2-3
clone size: .
CDR3 protein: CAISTGASTDTQYF
CDR3 DNA: TGTGCCATCAGTACGGGAGCTAGCACAGATACGCAGTATTTT

D gene: TRBD1
V gene: TRBV19
CDR3 length: 14
J gene: TRBJ1-3
clone size: .
CDR3 protein: CASTHRGNGNTIYF
CDR3 DNA: TGTGCCAGTACCCACAGGGGAAATGGAAACACCATATATTTT

D gene: .
V gene: TRBV20-1
CDR3 length: 8
J gene: TRBJ2-2
clone size: .
CDR3 protein: CLGRGAVF
CDR3 DNA: TGCTTGGGGCGGGGAGCTGTTTTT